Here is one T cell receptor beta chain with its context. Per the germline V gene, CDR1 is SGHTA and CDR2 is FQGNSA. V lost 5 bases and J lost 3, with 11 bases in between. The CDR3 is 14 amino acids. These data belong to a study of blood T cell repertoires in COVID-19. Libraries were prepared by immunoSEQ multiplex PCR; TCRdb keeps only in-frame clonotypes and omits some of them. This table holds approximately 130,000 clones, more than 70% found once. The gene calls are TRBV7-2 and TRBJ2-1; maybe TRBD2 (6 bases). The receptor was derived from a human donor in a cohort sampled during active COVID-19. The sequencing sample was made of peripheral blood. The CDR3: CASSGSGHYNEQFF. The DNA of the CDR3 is TGTGCCAGCAGCGGTAGCGGCCACTACAATGAGCAGTTCTTC.